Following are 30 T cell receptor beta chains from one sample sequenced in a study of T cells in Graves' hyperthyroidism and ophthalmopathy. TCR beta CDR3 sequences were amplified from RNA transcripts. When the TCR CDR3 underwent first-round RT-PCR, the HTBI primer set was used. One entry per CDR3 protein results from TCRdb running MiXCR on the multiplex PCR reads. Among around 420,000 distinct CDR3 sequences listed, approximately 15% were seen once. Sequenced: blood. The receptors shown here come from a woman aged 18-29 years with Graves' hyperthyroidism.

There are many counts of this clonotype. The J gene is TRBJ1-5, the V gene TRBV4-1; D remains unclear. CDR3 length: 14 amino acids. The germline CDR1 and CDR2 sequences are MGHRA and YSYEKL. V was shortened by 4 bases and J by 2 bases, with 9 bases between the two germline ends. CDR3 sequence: CASSPDGRNQPQHF. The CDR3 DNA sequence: TGCGCCAGCAGCCCGGACGGTCGCAATCAGCCCCAGCATTTT.

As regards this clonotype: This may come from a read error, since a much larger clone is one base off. In DNA, the CDR3 is TGTGCCAGCAGCCTCTTTCTCGCGAAGTGGGGGTCCTACAATGAGCAGTACTTC. As protein: CASSLFLAKWGSYNEQYF. The genes are TRBV11-2 and TRBJ2-1; D possibly uses TRBD1 or TRBD2 (5 bases each). The J call may be incorrect, as the DNA end agrees better with TRBJ2-7. The CDR3 spans 18 residues. Per the germline V gene, CDR1 is SGHAT and CDR2 is FQNNGV.

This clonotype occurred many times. The DNA of the CDR3 is TGTGCCAGCAGCCCCAGGGTCAGTTACAATGAGCAGTTCTTC. It specifies CASSPRVSYNEQFF. The rearrangement links TRBV27 to TRBJ2-1; D might be TRBD1 (5 bases). Germline lookup yields CDR1 MNHEY and CDR2 SMNVEV (reference sequence). V was pared by 6 bases and J by 4 bases, with 13 bases between. The CDR3 spans 14 residues.

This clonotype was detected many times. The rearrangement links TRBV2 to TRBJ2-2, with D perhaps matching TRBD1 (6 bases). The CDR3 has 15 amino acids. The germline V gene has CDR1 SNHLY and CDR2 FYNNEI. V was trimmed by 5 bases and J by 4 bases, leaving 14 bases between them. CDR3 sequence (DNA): TGTGCCAGCAGTCTTCCAACAGGGTTCACCGGGGAGCTGTTTTTT. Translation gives CASSLPTGFTGELFF.

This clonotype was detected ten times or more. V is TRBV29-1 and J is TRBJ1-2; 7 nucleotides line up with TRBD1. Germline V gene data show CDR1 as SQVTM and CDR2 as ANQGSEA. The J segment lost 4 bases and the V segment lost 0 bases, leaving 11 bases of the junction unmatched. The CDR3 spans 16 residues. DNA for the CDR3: TGCAGCGTTGAAGAGCTGACAGGGTATGCTCCCTATGGCTACACCTTC. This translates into CSVEELTGYAPYGYTF.

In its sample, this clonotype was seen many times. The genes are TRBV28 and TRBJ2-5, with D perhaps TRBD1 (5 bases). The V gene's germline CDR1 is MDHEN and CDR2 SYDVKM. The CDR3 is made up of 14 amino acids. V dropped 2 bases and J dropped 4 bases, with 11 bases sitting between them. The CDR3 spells CASSLQGGGETQYF. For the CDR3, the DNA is TGTGCCAGCAGTTTACAGGGTGGCGGAGAGACCCAGTACTTC.

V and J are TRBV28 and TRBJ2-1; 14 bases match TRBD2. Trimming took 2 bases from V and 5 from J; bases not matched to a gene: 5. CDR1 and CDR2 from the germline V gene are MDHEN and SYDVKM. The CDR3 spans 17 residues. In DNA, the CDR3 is TGTGCCAGCAGTTTAGGGACTAGCGGGAGAGGGGACAATGAGCAGTTCTTC. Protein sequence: CASSLGTSGRGDNEQFF.

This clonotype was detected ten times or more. The CDR3: CSARDQGYGPQHF. The CDR3 DNA reads as TGCAGTGCTAGAGATCAGGGTTACGGGCCCCAGCATTTT. The genes are TRBV20-1 and TRBJ1-5; possible D gene TRBD1, 5 bases. The CDR3 is made up of 13 amino acids. Germline CDR1 is DFQATT and CDR2 is SNEGSKA (reference sequence). V was cut by 0 bases and J by 9 bases, with 12 bases left in between.

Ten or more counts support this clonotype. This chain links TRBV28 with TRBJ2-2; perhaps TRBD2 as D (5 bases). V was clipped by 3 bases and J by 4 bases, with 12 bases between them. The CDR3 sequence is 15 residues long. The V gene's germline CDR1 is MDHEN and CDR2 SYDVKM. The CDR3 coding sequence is TGTGCCAGCAGTTTCGGTAGGGAGATCACCGGGGAGCTGTTTTTT. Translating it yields CASSFGREITGELFF.

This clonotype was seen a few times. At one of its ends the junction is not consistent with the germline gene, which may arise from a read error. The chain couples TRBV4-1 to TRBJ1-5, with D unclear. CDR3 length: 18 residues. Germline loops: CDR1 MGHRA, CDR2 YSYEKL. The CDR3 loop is CASSQGILRGDSDQPQHF. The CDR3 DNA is TGCGCCAGCAGCCAAGGGATCCTGAGAGGTGATAGCGATCAGCCCCAGCATTTT.

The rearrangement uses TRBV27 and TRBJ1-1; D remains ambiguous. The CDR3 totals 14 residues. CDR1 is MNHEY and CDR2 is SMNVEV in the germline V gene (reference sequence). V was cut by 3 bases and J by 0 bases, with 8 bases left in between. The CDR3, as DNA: TGTGCCAGCAGTTTGACTACCATGAACACTGAAGCTTTCTTT. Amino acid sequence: CASSLTTMNTEAFF.

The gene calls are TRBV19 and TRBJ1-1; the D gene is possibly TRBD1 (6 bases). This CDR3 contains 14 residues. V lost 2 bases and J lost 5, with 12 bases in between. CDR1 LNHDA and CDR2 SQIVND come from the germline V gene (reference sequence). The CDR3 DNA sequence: TGTGCCAGTAGTATAAAAAGGGGGTTAACTGAAGCTTTCTTT. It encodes CASSIKRGLTEAFF.

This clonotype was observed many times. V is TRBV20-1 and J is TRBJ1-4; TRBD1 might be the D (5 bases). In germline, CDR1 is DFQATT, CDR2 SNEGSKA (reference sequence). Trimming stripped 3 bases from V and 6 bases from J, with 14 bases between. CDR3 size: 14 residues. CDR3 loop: CSASGSEGDEKLFF. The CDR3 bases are TGCAGTGCTAGTGGCTCGGAAGGGGATGAAAAACTGTTTTTT.

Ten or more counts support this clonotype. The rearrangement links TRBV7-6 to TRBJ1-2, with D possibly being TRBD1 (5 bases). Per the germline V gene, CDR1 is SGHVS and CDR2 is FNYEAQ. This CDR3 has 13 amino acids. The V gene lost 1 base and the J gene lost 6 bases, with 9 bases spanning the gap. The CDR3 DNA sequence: TGTGCCAGCAGCTTAGTTCAGGGCGATGGCTACACCTTC. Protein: CASSLVQGDGYTF.

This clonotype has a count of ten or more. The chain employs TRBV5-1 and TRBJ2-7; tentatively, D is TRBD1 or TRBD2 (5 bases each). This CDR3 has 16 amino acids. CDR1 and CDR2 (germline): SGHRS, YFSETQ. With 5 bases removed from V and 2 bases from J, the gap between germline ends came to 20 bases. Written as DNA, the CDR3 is TGCGCCAGCAGTCCCACCGGGACGGATTTACCCTACGAGCAGTACTTC. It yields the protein CASSPTGTDLPYEQYF.

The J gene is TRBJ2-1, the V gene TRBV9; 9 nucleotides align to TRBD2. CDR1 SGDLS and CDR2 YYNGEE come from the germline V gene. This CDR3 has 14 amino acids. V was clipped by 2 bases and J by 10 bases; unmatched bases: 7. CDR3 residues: CASSVGTSREEQFF. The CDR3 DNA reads TGTGCCAGCAGCGTTGGGACTAGCAGGGAAGAGCAGTTCTTC.

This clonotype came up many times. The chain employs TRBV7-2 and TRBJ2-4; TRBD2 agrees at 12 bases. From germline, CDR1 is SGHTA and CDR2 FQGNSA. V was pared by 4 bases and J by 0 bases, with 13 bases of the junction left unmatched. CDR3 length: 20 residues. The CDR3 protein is CASSSVPGLAGQLAKNIQYF. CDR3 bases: TGTGCCAGCAGCTCCGTACCGGGACTAGCGGGCCAGTTAGCCAAAAACATTCAGTACTTC.

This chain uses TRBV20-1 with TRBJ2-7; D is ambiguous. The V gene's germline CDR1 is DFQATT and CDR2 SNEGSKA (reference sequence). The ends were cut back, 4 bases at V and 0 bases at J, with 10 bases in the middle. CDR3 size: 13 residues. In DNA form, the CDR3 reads TGCAGTGCTATCTCTATTAACTCCTACGAGCAGTACTTC. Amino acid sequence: CSAISINSYEQYF.

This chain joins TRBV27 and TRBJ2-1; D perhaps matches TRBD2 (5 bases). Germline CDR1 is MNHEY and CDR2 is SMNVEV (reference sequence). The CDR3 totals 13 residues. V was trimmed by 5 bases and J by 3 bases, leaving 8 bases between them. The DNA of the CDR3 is TGTGCCAGCAGTCGGGGTGTCTACAATGAGCAGTTCTTC. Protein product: CASSRGVYNEQFF.

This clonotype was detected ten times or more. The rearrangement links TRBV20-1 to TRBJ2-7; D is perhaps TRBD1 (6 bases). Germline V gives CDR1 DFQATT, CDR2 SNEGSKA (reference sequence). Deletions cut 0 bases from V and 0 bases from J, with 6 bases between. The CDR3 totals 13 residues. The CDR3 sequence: CSAREQGSYEQYF. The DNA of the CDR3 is TGCAGTGCTAGAGAACAGGGCTCCTACGAGCAGTACTTC.

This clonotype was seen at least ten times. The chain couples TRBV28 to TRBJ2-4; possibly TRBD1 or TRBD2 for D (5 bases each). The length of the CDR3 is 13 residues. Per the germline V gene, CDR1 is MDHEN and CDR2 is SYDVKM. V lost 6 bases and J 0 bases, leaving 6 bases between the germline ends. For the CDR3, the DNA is TGTGCCAGCAGGGGGACAGCCAAAAACATTCAGTACTTC. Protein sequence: CASRGTAKNIQYF.

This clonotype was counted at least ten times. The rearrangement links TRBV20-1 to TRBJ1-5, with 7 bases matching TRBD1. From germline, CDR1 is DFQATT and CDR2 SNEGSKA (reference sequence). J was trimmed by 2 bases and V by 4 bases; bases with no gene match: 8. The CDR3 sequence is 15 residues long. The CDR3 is CSATYRGYGNQPQHF. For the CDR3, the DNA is TGCAGTGCTACCTACAGGGGTTATGGCAATCAGCCCCAGCATTTT.

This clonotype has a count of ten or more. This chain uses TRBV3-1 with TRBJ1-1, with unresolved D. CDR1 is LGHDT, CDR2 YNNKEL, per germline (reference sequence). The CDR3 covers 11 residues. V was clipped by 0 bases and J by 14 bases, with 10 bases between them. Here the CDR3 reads CASSQDNRGFF. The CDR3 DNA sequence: TGTGCCAGCAGCCAAGATAATCGGGGATTCTTT.

The DNA of the CDR3 is TGTGCCAGCAGTAGACAGGCTGGAAACACCATATATTTT. Its translation: CASSRQAGNTIYF. The chain has TRBV12-3 or TRBV12-4 and TRBJ1-3; D perhaps matches TRBD1 (6 bases). The CDR3 runs 13 residues. The V end was cut by 5 bases, the J end by 2 bases, with 7 bases between.

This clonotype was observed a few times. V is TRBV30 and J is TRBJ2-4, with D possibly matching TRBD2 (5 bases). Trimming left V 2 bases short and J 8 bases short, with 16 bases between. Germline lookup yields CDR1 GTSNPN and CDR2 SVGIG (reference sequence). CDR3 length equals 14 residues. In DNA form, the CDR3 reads TGTGCCTGGAGTCTAGGGCTCGACGGGGACATTCAGTACTTC. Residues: CAWSLGLDGDIQYF.

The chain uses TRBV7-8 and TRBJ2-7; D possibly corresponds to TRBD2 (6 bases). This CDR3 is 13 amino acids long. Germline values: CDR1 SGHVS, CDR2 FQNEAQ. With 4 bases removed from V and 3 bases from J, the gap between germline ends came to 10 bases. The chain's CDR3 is CASSSSGGYEQYF. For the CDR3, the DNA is TGTGCCAGCAGCTCCTCCGGGGGCTACGAGCAGTACTTC.

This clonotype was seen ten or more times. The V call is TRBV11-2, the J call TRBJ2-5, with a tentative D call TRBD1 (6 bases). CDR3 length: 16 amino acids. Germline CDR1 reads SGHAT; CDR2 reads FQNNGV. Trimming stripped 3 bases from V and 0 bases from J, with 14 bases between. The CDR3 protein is CASSFRDNGHQETQYF. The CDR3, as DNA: TGTGCCAGCAGCTTCCGGGACAATGGGCACCAAGAGACCCAGTACTTC.

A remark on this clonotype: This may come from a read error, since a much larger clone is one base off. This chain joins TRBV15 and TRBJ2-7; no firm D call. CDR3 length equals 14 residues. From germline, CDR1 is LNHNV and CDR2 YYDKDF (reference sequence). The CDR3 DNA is TGTGTCACCAGCAGAGATCTAGGTCATGCCGAGCAGTACTTC. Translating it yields CVTSRDLGHAEQYF.

The CDR3 DNA reads TGTGCCAGCAGTTTCGTGGCGGGAGGACCCCAAGAGACCCAGTACTTC. This translates into CASSFVAGGPQETQYF. This chain connects TRBV28 to TRBJ2-5, with 8 bases aligning to TRBD2. V was clipped by 3 bases and J by 1 base; unmatched bases: 7. Germline V CDR1 and CDR2: MDHEN, SYDVKM. The CDR3 is 16 amino acids.

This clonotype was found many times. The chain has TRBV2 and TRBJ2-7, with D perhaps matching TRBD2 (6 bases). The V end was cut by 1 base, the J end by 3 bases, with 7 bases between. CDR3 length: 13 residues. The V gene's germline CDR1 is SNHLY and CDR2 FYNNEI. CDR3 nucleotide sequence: TGTGCCAGCAGTGAAGTGGGAGGCTACGAGCAGTACTTC. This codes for CASSEVGGYEQYF.